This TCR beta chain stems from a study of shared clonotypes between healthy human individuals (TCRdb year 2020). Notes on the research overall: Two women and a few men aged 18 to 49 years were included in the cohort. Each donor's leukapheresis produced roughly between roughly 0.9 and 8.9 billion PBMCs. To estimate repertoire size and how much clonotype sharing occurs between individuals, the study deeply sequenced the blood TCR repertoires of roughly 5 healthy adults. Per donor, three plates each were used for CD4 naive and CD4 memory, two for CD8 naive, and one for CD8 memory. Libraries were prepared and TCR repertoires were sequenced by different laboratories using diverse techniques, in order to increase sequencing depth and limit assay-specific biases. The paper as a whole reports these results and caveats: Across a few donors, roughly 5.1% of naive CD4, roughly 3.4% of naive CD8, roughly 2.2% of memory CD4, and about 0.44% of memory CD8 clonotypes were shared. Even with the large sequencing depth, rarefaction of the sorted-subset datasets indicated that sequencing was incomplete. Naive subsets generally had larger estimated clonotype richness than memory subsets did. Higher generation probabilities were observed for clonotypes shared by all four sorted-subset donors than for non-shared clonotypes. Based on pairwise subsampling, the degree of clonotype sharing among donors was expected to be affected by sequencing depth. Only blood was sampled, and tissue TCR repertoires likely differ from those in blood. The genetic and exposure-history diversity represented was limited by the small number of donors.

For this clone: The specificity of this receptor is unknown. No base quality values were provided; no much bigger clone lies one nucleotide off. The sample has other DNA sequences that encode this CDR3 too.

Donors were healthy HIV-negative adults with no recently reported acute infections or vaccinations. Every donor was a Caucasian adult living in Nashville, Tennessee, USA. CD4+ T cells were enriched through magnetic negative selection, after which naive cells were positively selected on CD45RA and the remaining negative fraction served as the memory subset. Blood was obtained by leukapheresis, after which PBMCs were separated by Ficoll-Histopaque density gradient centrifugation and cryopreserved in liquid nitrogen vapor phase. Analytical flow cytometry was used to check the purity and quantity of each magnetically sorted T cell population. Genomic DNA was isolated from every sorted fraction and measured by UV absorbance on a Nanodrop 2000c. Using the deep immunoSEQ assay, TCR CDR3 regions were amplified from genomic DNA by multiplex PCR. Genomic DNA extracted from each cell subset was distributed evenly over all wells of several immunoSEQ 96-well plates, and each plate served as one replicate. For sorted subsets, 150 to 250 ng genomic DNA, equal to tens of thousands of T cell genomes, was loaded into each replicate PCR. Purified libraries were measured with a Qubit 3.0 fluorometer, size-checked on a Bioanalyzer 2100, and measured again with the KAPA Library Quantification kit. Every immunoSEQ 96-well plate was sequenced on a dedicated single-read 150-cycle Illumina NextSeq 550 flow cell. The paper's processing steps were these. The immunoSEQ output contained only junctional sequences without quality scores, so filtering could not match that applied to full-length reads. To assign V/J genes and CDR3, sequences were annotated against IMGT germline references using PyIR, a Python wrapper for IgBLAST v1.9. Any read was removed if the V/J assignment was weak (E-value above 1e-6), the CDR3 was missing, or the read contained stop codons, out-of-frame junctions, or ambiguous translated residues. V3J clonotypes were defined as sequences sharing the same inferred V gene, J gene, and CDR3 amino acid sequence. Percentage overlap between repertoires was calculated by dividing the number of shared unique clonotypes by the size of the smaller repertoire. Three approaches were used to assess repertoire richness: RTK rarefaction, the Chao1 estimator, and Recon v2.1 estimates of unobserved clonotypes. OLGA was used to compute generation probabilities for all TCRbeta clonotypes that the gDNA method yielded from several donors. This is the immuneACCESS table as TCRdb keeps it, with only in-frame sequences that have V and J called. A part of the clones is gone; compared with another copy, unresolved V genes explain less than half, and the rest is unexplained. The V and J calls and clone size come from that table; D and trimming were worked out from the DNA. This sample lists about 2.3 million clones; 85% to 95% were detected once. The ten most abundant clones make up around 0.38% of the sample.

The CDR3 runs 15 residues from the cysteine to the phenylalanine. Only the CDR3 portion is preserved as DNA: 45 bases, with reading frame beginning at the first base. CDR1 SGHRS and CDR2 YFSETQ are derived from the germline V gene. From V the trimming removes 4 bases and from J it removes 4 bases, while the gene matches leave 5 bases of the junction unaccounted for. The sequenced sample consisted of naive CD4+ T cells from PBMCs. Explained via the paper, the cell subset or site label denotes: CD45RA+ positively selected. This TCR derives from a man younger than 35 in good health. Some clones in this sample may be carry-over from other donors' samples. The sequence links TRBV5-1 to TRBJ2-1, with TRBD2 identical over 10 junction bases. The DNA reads TGCGCCAGCAGCACAACTAGCGGGACTTACAATGAGCAGTTCTTC. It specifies CASSTTSGTYNEQFF.